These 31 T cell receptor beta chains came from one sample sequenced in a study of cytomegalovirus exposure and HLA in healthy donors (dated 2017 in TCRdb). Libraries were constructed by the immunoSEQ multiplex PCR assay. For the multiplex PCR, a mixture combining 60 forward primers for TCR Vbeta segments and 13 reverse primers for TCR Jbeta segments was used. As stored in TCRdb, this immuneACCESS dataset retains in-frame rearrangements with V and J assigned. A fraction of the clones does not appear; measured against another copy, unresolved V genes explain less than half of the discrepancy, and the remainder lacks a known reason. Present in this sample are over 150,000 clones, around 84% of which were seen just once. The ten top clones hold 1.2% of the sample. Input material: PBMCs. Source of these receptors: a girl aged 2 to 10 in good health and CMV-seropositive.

The CDR3 reads CASRPLAGGPLEQYF. As DNA, the CDR3 is TGTGCCAGCAGACCTCTAGCGGGAGGGCCTCTCGAGCAGTACTTC. This rearrangement joins TRBV6-1 to TRBJ2-7; 12 bases line up with TRBD2. The length of the CDR3 is 15 residues. V gave up 6 bases and J gave up 6 bases; unmatched junction bases: 9. Germline V lookup: CDR1 MNHNS, CDR2 SASEGT.

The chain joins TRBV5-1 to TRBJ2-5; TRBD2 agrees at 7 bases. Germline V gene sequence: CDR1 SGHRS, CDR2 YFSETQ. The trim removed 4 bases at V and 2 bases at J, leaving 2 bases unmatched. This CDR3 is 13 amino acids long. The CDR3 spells CASSASGQETQYF. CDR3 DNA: TGCGCCAGCAGCGCTAGCGGTCAAGAGACCCAGTACTTC.

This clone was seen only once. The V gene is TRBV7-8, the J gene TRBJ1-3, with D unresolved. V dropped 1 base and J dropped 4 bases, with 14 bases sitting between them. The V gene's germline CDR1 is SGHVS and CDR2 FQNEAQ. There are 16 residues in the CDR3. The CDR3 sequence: CASSLGAWFGGNTIYF. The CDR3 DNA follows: TGTGCCAGCAGCTTAGGGGCGTGGTTCGGAGGAAACACCATATATTTT.

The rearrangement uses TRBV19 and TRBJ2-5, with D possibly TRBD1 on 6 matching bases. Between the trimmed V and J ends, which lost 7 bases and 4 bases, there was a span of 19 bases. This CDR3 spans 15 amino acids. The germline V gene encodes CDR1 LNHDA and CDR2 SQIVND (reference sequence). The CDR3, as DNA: TGTGCCAGTACCACGGGACAAAGGATCCCAGAGACCCAGTACTTC. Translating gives CASTTGQRIPETQYF.

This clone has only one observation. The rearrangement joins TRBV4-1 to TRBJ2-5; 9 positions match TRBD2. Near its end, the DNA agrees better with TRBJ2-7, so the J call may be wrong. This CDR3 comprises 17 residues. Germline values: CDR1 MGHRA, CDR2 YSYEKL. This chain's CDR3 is CASSQVRTSAYSYEQYF. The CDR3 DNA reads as TGCGCCAGCAGCCAGGTCCGGACTAGCGCTTACTCCTACGAGCAGTACTTC.

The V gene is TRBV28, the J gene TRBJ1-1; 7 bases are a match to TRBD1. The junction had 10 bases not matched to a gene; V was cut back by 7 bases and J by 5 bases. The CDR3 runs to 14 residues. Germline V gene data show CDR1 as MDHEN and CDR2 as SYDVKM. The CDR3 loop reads CASTSTGYLTEAFF. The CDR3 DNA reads TGTGCCAGCACCTCGACAGGGTATCTAACTGAAGCTTTCTTT.

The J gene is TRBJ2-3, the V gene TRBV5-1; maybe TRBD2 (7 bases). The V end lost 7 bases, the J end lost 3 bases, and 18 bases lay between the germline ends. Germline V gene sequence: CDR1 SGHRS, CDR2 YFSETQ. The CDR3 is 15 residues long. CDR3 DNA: TGCGCCAGCCATGAGGGAGGGGGTTGGACAGATACGCAGTATTTT. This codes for CASHEGGGWTDTQYF. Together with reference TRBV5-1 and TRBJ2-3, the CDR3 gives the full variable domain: KAGVTQTPRYLIKTRGQQVTLSCSPISGHRSVSWYQQTPGQGLQFLFEYFSETQRNKGNFPGRFSGRQFSNSRSEMNVSTLELGDSALYLCASHEGGGWTDTQYFGPGTRLTVL.

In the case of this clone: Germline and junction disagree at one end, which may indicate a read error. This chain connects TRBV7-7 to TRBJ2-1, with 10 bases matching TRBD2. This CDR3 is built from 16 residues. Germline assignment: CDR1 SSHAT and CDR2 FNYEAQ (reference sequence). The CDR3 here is CASSLRLAGAYNEQFF. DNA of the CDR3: TGTGCTAGCAGCCTGCGACTAGCGGGCGCCTACAATGAGCAGTTCTTC.

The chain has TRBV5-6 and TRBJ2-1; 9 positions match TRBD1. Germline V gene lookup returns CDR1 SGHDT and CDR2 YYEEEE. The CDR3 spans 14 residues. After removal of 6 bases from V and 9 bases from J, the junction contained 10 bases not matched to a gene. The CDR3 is CASTGTGRNLEQFF. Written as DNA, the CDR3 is TGTGCCAGCACAGGGACAGGGCGTAATCTTGAGCAGTTCTTC.

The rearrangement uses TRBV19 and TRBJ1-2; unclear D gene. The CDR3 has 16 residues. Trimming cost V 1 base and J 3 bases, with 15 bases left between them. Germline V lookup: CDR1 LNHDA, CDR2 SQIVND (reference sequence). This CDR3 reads CASSIVGRQFDYGYTF. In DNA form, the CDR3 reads TGTGCCAGTAGTATAGTGGGCCGGCAGTTTGACTATGGCTACACCTTC.

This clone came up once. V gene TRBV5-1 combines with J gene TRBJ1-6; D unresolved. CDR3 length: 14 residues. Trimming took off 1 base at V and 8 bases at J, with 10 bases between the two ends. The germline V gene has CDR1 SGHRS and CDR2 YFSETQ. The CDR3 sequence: CASSLSGRDSPLHF. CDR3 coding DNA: TGCGCCAGCAGCTTGAGTGGTCGGGATTCACCCCTCCACTTT.

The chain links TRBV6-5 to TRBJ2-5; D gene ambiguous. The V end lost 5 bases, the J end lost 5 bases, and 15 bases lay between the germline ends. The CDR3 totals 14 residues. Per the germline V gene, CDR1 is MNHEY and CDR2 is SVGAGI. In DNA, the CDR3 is TGTGCCAGCAGTCCACAAACCGGAGTGGAGACCCAGTACTTC. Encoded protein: CASSPQTGVETQYF.

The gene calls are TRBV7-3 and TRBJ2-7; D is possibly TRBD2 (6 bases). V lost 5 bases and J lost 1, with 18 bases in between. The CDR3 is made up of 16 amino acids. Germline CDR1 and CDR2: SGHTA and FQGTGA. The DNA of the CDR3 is TGTGCCAGCAGCCCGGGGTCCGGGGCGGGGTCCTACGAGCAGTACTTC. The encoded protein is CASSPGSGAGSYEQYF.

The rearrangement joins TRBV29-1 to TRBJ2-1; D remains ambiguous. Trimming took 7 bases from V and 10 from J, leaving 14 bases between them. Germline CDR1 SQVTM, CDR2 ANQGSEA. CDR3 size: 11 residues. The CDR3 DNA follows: TGCAGCGCAGTTCTGGCGGCAGAGCAGTTCTTC. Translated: CSAVLAAEQFF.

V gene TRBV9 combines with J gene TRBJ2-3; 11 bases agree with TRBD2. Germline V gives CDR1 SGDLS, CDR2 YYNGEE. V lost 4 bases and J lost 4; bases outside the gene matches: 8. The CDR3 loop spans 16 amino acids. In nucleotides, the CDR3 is TGTGCCAGCAGCTCGCGACTAGCGGGGCGCTCAGATACGCAGTATTTT. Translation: CASSSRLAGRSDTQYF.

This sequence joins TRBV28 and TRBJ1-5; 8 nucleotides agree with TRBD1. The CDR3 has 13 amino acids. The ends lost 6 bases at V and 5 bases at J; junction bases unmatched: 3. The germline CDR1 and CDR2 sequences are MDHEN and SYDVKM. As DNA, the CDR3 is TGTGCCAGCAGGGGACAGGCTTATCAGCCCCAGCATTTT. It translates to CASRGQAYQPQHF.

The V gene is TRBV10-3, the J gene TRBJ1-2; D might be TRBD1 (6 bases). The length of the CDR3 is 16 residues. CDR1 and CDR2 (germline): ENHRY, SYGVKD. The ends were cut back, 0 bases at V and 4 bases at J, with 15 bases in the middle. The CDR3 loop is CAISESSGQTTYGYTF. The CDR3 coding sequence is TGTGCCATCAGTGAGTCCTCGGGACAAACTACCTATGGCTACACCTTC.

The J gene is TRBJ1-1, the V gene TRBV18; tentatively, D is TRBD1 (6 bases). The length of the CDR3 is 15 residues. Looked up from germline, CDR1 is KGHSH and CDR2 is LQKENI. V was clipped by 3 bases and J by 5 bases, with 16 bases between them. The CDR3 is CASSPGSGGPTEAFF. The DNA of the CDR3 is TGTGCCAGCTCACCGGGCTCCGGGGGGCCGACTGAAGCTTTCTTT.

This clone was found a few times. CDR3 residues: CASNGGMNTEAFF. The CDR3 nucleotides are TGTGCCAGCAACGGGGGGATGAACACTGAAGCTTTCTTT. The chain carries TRBV6-5 and TRBJ1-1; a weak D match, TRBD1 (5 bases). The CDR3 loop spans 13 amino acids. In germline, CDR1 is MNHEY, CDR2 SVGAGI. Deletions cut 7 bases from V and 0 bases from J, with 9 bases between.

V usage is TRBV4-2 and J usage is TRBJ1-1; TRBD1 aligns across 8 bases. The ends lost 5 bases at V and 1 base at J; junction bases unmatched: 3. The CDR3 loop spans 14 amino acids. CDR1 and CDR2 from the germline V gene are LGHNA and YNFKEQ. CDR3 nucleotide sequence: TGTGCCAGCAGCGTCACAGGGGGGAACACTGAAGCTTTCTTT. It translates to CASSVTGGNTEAFF.

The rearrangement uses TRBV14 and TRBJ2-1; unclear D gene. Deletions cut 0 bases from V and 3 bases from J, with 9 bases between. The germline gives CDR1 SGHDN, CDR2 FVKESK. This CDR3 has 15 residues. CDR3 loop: CASSQDRYFYNEQFF. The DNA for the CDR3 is TGTGCCAGCAGCCAAGATCGATACTTCTACAATGAGCAGTTCTTC.

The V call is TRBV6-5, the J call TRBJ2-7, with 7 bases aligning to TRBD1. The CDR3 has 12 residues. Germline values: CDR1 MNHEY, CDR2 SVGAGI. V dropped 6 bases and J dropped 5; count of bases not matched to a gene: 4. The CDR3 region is CASSPTGHEQYF. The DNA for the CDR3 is TGTGCCAGCAGCCCGACAGGGCACGAGCAGTACTTC.

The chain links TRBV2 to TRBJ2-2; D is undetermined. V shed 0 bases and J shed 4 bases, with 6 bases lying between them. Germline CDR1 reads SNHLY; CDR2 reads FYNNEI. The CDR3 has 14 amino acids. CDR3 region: CASSEALSTGELFF. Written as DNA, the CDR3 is TGTGCCAGCAGTGAAGCGCTTAGCACCGGGGAGCTGTTTTTT.

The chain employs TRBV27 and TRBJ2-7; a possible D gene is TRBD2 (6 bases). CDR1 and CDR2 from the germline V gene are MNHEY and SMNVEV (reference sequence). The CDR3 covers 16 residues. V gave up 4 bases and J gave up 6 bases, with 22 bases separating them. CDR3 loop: CASSSLRGGTALEQYF. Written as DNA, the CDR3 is TGTGCCAGCAGTTCATTGCGTGGCGGGACGGCCCTCGAGCAGTACTTC.

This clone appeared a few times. DNA for the CDR3: TGTGCCAGCAGTTTAAGGGAGTACGGCTACACCTTC. It specifies CASSLREYGYTF. The rearrangement joins TRBV28 to TRBJ1-2; no definite D call. CDR1 is MDHEN and CDR2 is SYDVKM in the germline V gene. This CDR3 region has 12 residues. V lost 2 bases, J lost 8 bases, and 9 bases lay in between.

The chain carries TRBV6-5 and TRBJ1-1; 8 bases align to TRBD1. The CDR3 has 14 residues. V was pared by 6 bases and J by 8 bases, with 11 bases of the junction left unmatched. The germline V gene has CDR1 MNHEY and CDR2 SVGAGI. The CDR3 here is CASRKDRVVEEAFF. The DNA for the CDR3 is TGTGCCAGCAGGAAGGACAGGGTAGTGGAGGAAGCTTTCTTT.

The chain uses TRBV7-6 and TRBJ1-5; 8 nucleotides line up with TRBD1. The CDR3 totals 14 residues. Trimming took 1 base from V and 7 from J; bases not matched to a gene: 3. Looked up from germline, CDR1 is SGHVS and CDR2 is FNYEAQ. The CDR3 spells CASSLVQGVQPQHF. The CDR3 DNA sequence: TGTGCCAGCAGCTTAGTACAGGGGGTACAGCCCCAGCATTTT.

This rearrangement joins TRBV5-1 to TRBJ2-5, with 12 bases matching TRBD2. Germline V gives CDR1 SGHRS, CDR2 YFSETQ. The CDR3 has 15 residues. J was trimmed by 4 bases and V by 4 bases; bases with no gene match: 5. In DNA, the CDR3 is TGCGCCAGCAGCCCGTTGGGACTAGCGGGAGAGACCCAGTACTTC. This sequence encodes CASSPLGLAGETQYF.

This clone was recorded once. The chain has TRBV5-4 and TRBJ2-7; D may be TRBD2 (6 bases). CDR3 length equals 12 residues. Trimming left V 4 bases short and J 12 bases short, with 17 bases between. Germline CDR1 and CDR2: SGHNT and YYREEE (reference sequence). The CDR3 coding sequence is TGTGCCAGCAGCGGACCCGGGAGCGCGTGGTACTTC. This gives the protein CASSGPGSAWYF.

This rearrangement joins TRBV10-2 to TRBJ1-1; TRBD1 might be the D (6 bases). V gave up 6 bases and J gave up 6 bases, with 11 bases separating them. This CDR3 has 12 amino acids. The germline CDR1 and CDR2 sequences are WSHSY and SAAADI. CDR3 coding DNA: TGCGCCAGCAGCGTCAGGGGATCTGAAGCTTTCTTT. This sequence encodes CASSVRGSEAFF.

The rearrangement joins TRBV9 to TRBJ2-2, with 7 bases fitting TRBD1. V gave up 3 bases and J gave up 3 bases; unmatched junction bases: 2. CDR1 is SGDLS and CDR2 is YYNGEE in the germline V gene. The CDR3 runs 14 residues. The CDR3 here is CASSGQGDTGELFF. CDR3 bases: TGTGCCAGCAGCGGACAGGGAGACACCGGGGAGCTGTTTTTT.